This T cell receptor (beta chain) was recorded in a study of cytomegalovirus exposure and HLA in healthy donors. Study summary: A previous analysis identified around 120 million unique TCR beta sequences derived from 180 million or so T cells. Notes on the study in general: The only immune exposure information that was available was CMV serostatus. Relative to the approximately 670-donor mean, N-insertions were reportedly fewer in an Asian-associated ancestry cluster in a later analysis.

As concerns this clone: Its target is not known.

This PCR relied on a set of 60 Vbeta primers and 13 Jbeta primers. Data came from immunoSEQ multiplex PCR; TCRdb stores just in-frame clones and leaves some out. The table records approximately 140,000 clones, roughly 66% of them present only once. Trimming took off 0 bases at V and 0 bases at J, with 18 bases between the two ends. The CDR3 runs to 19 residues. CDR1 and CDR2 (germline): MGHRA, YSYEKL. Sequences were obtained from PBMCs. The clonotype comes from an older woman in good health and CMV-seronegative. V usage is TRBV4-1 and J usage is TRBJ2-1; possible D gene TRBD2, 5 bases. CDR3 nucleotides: TGCGCCAGCAGCCAAGAAAGGAGGAGTGCCGGGTCCTCCTACAATGAGCAGTTCTTC. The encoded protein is CASSQERRSAGSSYNEQFF.